This TCR beta chain was identified during a study of blood T cell repertoires in COVID-19. Across the whole study: Donors in the United States, Italy and Spain gave samples during acute or convalescent COVID-19. In each case, the material was cDNA or gDNA derived from T cells, B-cell-depleted T cells, or PBMCs.

This clone was picked up a small number of times. Methods used by the authors: Estimation of nucleated cell counts was performed using reference gene primer amplification. This table comes from immunoSEQ multiplex PCR, and its TCRdb copy is limited to in-frame clones, with some not included. The D gene and trimming were derived from the DNA, and the V and J assignments and clone size from that table. The sample has approximately 160,000 clones, roughly 90% seen once; the top ten hold 3% to 4%. Sequenced sample: peripheral blood. The sequence was obtained from an older woman with acute or convalescent COVID-19.

CDR3 sequence reads: CASSLVQGADGYTF. In DNA, the CDR3 is TGCGCCAGCAGCTTGGTCCAGGGGGCAGATGGCTACACCTTC. The chain employs TRBV5-1 and TRBJ1-2; 8 bases are a match to TRBD1. CDR1 is SGHRS, CDR2 YFSETQ, per germline. V trimming: 0 bases; J trimming: 6 bases; junction bases outside the gene matches: 4. This CDR3 spans 14 amino acids.